The clone carrying this T cell receptor beta chain was found many times. The CDR3 spans 18 residues. Trimming removed 3 bases from V and 0 bases from J; junction bases left unmatched: 6. Germline CDR1 is MNHEY and CDR2 is SMNVEV (reference sequence). The data originate from a study of T cells in Graves' hyperthyroidism and ophthalmopathy. Amplification of TCR beta CDR3 regions was performed using RNA transcripts as template. HTBI primers drove first-round RT-PCR of the TCR CDR3. TCRdb re-derived calls from the multiplex PCR reads in MiXCR, one entry per CDR3 protein. Of about 360,000 distinct CDR3 sequences listed, about 13% are singletons.

Sequenced input: blood. V is TRBV27 and J is TRBJ2-6; 9 bases match TRBD1. The sequence was collected from a woman younger than 35 with Graves' hyperthyroidism. CDR3 coding DNA: TGTGCCAGCAGTTTCGCGGGACAGGGTTTCTCTGGGGCCAACGTCCTGACTTTC. Its protein product is CASSFAGQGFSGANVLTF.